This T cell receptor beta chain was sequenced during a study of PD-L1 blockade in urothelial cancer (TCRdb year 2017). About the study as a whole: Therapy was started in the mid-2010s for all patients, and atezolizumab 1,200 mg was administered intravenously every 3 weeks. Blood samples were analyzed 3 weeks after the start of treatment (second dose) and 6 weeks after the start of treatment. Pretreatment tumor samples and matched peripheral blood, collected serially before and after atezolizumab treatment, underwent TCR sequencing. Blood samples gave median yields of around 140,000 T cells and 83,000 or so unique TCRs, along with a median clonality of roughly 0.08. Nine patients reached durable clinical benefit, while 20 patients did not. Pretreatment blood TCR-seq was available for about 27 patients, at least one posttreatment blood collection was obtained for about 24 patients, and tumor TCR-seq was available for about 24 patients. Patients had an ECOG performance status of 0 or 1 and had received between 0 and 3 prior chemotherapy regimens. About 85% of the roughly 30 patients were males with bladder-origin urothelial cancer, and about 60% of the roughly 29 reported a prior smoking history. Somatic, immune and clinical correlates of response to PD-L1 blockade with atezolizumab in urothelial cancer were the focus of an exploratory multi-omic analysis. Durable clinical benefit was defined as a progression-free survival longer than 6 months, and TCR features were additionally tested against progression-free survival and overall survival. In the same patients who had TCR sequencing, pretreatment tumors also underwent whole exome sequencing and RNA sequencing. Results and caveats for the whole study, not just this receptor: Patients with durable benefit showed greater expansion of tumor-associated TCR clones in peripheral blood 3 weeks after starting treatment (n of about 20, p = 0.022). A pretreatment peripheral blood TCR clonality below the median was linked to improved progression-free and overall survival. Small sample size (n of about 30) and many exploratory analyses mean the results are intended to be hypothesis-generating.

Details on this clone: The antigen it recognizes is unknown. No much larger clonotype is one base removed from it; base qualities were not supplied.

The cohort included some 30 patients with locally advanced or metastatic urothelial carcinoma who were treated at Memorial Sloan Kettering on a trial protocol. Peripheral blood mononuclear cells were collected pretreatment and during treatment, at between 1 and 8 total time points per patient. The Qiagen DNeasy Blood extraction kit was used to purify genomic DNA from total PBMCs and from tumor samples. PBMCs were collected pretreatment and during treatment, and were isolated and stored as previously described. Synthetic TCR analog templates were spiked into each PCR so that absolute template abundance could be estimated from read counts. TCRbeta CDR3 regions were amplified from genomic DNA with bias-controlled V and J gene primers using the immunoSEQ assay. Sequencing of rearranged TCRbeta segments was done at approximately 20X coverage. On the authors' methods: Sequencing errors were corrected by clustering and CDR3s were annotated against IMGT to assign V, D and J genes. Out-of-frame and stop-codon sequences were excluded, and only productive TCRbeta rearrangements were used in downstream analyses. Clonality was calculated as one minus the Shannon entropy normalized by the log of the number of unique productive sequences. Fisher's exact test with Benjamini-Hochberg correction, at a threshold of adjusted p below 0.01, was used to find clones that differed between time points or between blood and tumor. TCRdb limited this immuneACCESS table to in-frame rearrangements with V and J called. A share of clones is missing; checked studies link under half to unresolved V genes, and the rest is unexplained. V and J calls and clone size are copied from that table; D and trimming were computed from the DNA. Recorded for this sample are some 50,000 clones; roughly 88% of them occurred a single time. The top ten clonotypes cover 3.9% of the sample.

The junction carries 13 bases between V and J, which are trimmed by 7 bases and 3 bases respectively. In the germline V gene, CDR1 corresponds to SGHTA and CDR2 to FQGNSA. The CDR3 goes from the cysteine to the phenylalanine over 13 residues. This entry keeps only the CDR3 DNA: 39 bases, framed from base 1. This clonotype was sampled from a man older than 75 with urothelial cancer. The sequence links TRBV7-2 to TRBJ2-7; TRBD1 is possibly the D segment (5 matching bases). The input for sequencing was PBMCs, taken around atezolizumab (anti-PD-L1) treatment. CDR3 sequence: CASTIDRNYEQYF. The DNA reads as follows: TGTGCCAGCACAATCGACAGAAACTACGAGCAGTACTTC.